This is a list of T cell receptor beta chains from one sample in a study of T cells in Graves' hyperthyroidism and ophthalmopathy. TCRdb called the multiplex PCR reads again in MiXCR, with one record for every CDR3 protein. The sample contains hundreds of thousands of distinct CDR3 sequences, under 15% of which appear only once. Material: blood. The receptors originated from a woman between 18 and 30 years old with Graves' hyperthyroidism. CDR3s include the opening cysteine and the closing phenylalanine or tryptophan. The order of the fields is V gene, clone size, J gene, CDR3 protein. The listing skips clone size in some rows; elsewhere it reads once, few, many or a size class.

>TRBV7-2|many|TRBJ1-1
CASSLGRTGKAFF
>TRBV6-1|many|TRBJ1-5
CASLGGFSNQPQHF
>TRBV12-3/TRBV12-4|many|TRBJ2-2
CASSSRLAGGPGELFF
>TRBV20-1|many|TRBJ1-2
CSARDGNAGYGYTF
>TRBV6-1|many|TRBJ2-3
CASRPGTGTDTQYF
>TRBV5-1|many|TRBJ1-1
CASSLAPLSTDHTEAFF
>TRBV6-6|many|TRBJ2-7
CASSYEDRGHVEQYF
>TRBV7-9|NA|TRBJ2-4
CASSSDGGGIQYF
>TRBV20-1|many|TRBJ2-3
CSARDLAGTGRTQYF
>TRBV20-1|few|TRBJ2-5
CSASSTSQGETQYF
>TRBV27|many|TRBJ2-7
CASSRDWSSYEQYF
>TRBV6-6|many|TRBJ1-1
CASSYSVEAFF
>TRBV7-9|many|TRBJ2-5
CAIERGWSETQYF
>TRBV12-3/TRBV12-4|many|TRBJ2-7
CASSDPGEYEQYF
>TRBV7-9|many|TRBJ2-5
CASSLTTSIIRETQYF
>TRBV12-3/TRBV12-4|many|TRBJ2-5
CASTGLAGTSRQETQYF
>TRBV18|many|TRBJ1-5
CASSPGQGPYQPQHF
>TRBV11-2|many|TRBJ1-2
CASSSYRGPQSNYGYTF
>TRBV20-1|many|TRBJ2-7
CMGQGGDEQYF
>TRBV7-2|few|TRBJ1-5
CAIEMGPIYNQPQHF
>TRBV27|many|TRBJ1-5
CASSLFYISGNQPQHF
>TRBV2|many|TRBJ1-3
CASSTGLSGNTIYF
>TRBV10-3|many|TRBJ2-2
CAISGQGPPTGELFF
>TRBV2|many|TRBJ2-2
CASSPTNQGAGGELFF
>TRBV6-2/TRBV6-3|many|TRBJ2-7
CASISLGAIYEQYF
>TRBV11-2|many|TRBJ2-5
CASSSGLAGGLYQETQYF
>TRBV28|many|TRBJ2-1
CASSLRDRGVNEQFF
>TRBV9|NA|TRBJ2-1
CASSVGGGGTDEQFF
>TRBV5-1|many|TRBJ1-6
CASSLGGSPLHF
>TRBV6-1|many|TRBJ1-1
CASSGPVRSGAAFF
>TRBV20-1|many|TRBJ2-5
CSARPGGGMETQYF
>TRBV10-3|NA|TRBJ2-2
CAISHPSGRASSAGELFF
>TRBV7-2|many|TRBJ2-7
CASSPQSSYEQYF
>TRBV12-3/TRBV12-4|many|TRBJ2-1
CASSLGIEDEQFF
>TRBV20-1|many|TRBJ2-2
CSAPKEAAGLNTGELFF
>TRBV12-3/TRBV12-4|many|TRBJ1-1
CASSLWDSLTEAFF
>TRBV20-1|many|TRBJ2-3
CSANWPSSTDTQYF
>TRBV5-1|many|TRBJ2-5
CASSLGLAGGGETQYF
>TRBV27|NA|TRBJ2-1
CASSLQGGGTRGNEQFF
>TRBV11-2|many|TRBJ2-3
CASRPPGLASDTQYF
>TRBV7-2|few|TRBJ2-1
CASSGGGGPTFNEQFF
>TRBV6-1|NA|TRBJ2-6
CGSRVLGTPYKSGANVVTF
>TRBV9|many|TRBJ2-5
CASSAGLAGGPSSETQYF
>TRBV30|many|TRBJ1-6
CAWSVLGQVNSPLHF
>TRBV20-1|many|TRBJ1-6
CSASAGANSPLHF
>TRBV28|many|TRBJ1-5
CASSFQGRQPQHF
>TRBV3-1|many|TRBJ2-1
CASSHTGTSDNNEQFF
>TRBV20-1|many|TRBJ2-1
CSARAGVVYNEQFF
>TRBV11-2|few|TRBJ2-1
CASSLRLAGVSEQFF
>TRBV19|many|TRBJ2-1
CASSITGYNEQFF
>TRBV7-9|many|TRBJ2-7
CASSPQGPFSYEQYF
>TRBV11-1|NA|TRBJ2-1
CASSFLAGGWNEQFF
>TRBV27|many|TRBJ1-4
CASGTVATNEKLFF